This T cell receptor beta chain was captured in a study of blood T cell repertoires in COVID-19 (dated by TCRdb to 2018 to 2020). Some background on the complete study: The collaborator samples originated in the United States, Italy and Spain and spanned the acute and convalescent phases of COVID-19. The material from the prospective study consisted of cDNA or gDNA derived from T cells, B-cell-depleted T cells, or PBMCs. Subjects who had been exposed to COVID-19, were actively infected with it, or had recovered from it provided the deeply sampled blood TCRbeta repertoires that made up the dataset. The repertoires were released in a freely available public database meant as a resource for research on the immune response to SARS-CoV-2. Samples came from the ongoing ImmuneRACE study (first 160 participants) plus 1,254 subjects from 6 global collaborators. Nearly every sample came with metadata listing a de-identified subject ID, COVID-19 status, age in years and sex. Where available, HLA class I and class II types were obtained from metadata supplied by the sample provider rather than from assay-based typing. On the study overall, not on this receptor specifically: Clinical and demographic metadata were provided uncurated, with the amount varying by source and participant.

Comment on this clone: Its antigen specificity is not known. No much larger clone exists at a distance of one base, and base qualities are not known.

CDR1 and CDR2, looked up from the germline V gene, are ENHRY and SYGVKD. V loses 0 bases of germline sequence and J loses 5 bases, and the interval between the two ends is 16 bases. The CDR3 sequence holds 16 residues, the cysteine and phenylalanine included. Only CDR3 DNA is held: 48 bases, read in frame from base 1. TCRbeta CDR3 regions were amplified from genomic DNA using the immunoSEQ Assay, a bias-controlled multiplex PCR. In the source study's methods: Within the assay, amplification of reference gene primers was used to estimate how many nucleated cells each sample contained. To quantify the absolute abundance of each unique TCRbeta CDR3 rearrangement, sequence reads were collapsed and filtered. For each sample, productive Simpson clonality was calculated as the square root of Simpson's diversity index over productive rearrangements. As stored in TCRdb, this immuneACCESS dataset retains in-frame rearrangements with V and J assigned. A fraction of the clones does not appear; measured against another copy, unresolved V genes explain less than half of the discrepancy, and the remainder lacks a known reason. That table furnishes V, J and clone size, whereas the DNA furnished D and trimming. The sample records about 190,000 clones, around 80% of which are singletons. Jointly, the top ten make up approximately 7.8% of the sample.

At one collaborating source in Seattle, patients were enrolled during active infection and were followed longitudinally through the course of disease. Each collaborating institution followed its own protocols to collect whole blood in K2EDTA tubes. Collaborator samples were shipped for TCRbeta analysis as frozen whole blood, isolated PBMCs, or DNA extracted from either sample type. The sequence was obtained from a woman aged 55-69 years with COVID-19, enrolled during active disease. The chain couples TRBV10-3 to TRBJ1-1; the D gene is unclear. Sequencing used peripheral blood. The CDR3 protein is CAISESERGPRTEAFF. The DNA reads as follows: TGTGCCATCAGTGAGTCGGAGAGAGGTCCCCGAACTGAAGCTTTCTTT.